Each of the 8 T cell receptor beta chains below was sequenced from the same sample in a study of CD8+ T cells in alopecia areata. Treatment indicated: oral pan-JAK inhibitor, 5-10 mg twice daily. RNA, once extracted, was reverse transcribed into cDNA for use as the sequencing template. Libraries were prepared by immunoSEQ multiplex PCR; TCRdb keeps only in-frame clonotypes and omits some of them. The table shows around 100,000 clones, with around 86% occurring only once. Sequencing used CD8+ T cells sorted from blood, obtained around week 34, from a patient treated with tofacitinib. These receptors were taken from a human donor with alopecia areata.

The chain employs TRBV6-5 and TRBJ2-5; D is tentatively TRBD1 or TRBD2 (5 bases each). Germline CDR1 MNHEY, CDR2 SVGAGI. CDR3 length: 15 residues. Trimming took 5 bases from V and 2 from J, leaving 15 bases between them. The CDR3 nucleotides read TGTGCCAGCAGTATTTCCCCGGGACCTCAAGAGACCCAGTACTTC. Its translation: CASSISPGPQETQYF.

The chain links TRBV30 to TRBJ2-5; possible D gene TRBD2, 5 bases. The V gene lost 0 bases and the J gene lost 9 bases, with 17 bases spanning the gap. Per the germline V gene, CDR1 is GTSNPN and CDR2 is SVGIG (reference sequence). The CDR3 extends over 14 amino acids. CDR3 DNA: TGTGCCTGGAGTGTAGGAGGCCCCCGGTTGGCCCAGTACTTC. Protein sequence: CAWSVGGPRLAQYF. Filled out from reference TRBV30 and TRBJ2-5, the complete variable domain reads SQTIHQWPATLVQPVGSPLSLECTVEGTSNPNLYWYRQAAGRGLQLLFYSVGIGQISSEVPQNLSASRPQDRQFILSSKKLLLSDSGFYLCAWSVGGPRLAQYFGPGTRLLVL.

CDR3 residues: CASSVEVSGRAGLEQFF. In nucleotides, the CDR3 is TGTGCCAGCAGCGTAGAGGTTAGCGGGAGGGCCGGGCTTGAGCAGTTCTTC. The V gene is TRBV9, the J gene TRBJ2-1; 11 nucleotides align to TRBD2. The CDR3 totals 17 residues. CDR1 is SGDLS, CDR2 YYNGEE, per germline. Losses at the gene ends were 0 bases for V and 9 bases for J; bases not matched to a gene: 11.

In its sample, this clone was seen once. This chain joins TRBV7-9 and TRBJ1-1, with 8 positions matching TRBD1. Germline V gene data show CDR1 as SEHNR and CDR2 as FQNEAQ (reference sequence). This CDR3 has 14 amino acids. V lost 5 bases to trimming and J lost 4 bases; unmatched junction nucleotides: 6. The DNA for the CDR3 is TGTGCCAGCAGCCGCCAGGGGGCAAGCACTGAAGCTTTCTTT. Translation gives CASSRQGASTEAFF.

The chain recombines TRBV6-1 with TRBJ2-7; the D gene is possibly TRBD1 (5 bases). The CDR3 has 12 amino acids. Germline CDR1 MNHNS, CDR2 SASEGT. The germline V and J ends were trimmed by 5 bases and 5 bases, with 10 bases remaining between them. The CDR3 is CASSSLQDEQYF. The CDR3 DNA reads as TGTGCCAGCAGTTCCCTACAGGACGAGCAGTACTTC.

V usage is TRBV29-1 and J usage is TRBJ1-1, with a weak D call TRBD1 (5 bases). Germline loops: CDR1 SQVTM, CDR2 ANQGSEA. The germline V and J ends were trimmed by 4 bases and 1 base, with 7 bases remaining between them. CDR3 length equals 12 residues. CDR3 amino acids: CSVVTENTEAFF. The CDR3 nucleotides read TGCAGCGTTGTGACAGAGAACACTGAAGCTTTCTTT.

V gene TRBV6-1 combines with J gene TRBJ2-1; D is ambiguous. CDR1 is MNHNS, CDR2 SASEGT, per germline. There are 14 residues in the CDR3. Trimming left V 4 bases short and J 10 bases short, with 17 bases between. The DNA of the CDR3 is TGTGCCAGCAGTGGACAAGGAAGAGTGGAGGAGCAGTTCTTC. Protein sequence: CASSGQGRVEEQFF.

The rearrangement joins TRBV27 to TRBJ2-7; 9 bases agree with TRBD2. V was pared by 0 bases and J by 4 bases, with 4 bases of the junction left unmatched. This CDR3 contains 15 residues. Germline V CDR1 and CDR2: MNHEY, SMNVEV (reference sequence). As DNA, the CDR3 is TGTGCCAGCAGTTTATCGGGGACTAGCTTTTACGAGCAGTACTTC. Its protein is CASSLSGTSFYEQYF.